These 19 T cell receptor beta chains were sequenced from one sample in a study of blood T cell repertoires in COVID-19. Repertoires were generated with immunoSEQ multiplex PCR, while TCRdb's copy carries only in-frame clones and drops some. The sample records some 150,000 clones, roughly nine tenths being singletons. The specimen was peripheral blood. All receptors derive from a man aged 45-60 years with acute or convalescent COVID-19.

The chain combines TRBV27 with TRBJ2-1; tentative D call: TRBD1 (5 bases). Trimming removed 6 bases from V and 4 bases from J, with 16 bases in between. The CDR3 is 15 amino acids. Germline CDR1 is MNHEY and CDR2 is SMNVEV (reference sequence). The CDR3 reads CASRVDTLLYNEQFF. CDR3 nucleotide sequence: TGTGCCAGCAGAGTGGACACTCTACTTTACAATGAGCAGTTCTTC.

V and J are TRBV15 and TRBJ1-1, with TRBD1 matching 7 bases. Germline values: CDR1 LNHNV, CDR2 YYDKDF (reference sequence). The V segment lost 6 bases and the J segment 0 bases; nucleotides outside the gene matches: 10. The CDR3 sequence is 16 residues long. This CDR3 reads CATSRTGSPMNTEAFF. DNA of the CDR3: TGTGCCACCAGTAGGACAGGCAGTCCAATGAACACTGAAGCTTTCTTT.

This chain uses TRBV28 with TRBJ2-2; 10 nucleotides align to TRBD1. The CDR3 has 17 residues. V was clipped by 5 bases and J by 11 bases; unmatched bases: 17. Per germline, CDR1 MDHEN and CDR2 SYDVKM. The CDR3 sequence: CASSPSPGQGPQLELFF. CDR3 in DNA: TGTGCCAGCAGTCCTTCCCCGGGACAGGGGCCCCAATTAGAGCTGTTTTTT. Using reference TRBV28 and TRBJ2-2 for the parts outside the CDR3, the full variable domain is DVKVTQSSRYLVKRTGEKVFLECVQDMDHENMFWYRQDPGLGLRLIYFSYDVKMKEKGDIPEGYSVSREKKERFSLILESASTNQTSMYLCASSPSPGQGPQLELFFGEGSRLTVL.

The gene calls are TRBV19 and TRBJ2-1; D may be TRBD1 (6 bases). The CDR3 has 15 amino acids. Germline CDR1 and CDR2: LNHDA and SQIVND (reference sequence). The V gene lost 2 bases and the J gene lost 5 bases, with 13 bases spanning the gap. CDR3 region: CASSILRGRNNEQFF. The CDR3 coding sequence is TGTGCCAGTAGTATACTGAGGGGGAGAAACAATGAGCAGTTCTTC.

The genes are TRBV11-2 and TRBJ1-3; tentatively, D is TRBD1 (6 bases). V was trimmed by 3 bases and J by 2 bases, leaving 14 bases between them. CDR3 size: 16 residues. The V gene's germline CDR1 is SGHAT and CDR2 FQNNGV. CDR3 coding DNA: TGTGCCAGCAGCTTGTCTTCAGGGGCCACTGGAAACACCATATATTTT. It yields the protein CASSLSSGATGNTIYF. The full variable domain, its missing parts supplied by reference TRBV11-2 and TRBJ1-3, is EAGVAQSPRYKIIEKRQSVAFWCNPISGHATLYWYQQILGQGPKLLIQFQNNGVVDDSQLPKDRFSAERLKGVDSTLKIQPAKLEDSAVYLCASSLSSGATGNTIYFGEGSWLTVV.

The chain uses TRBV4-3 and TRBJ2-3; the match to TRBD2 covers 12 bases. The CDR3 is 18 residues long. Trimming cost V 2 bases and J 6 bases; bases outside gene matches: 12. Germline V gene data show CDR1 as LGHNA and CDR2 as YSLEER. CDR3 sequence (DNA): TGCGCCAGCAGCCAAACGAGGACTAGCGGGGAGATGGCGGATACGCAGTATTTT. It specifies CASSQTRTSGEMADTQYF.

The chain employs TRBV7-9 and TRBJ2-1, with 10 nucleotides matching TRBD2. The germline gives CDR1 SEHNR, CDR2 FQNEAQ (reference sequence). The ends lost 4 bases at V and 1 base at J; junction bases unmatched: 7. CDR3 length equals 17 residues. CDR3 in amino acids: CASSSFLAGGSYNEQFF. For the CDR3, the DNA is TGTGCCAGCAGCTCCTTCTTAGCGGGAGGATCCTACAATGAGCAGTTCTTC.

The CDR3 spells CASSPWTGENEQFF. The CDR3 bases are TGTGCCAGCAGTCCCTGGACAGGGGAAAATGAGCAGTTCTTC. V gene TRBV27 combines with J gene TRBJ2-1, with TRBD1 identical over 9 bases. Trimming took 5 bases from V and 7 from J; bases not matched to a gene: 6. Germline V CDR1 and CDR2: MNHEY, SMNVEV (reference sequence). The CDR3 has 14 residues.

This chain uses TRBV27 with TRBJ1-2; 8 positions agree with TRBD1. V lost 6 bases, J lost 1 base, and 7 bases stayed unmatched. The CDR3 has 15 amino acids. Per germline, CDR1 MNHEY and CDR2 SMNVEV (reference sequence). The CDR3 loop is CASRTSGQGNYGYTF. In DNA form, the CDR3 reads TGTGCCAGCAGAACCAGCGGACAGGGTAACTATGGCTACACCTTC.

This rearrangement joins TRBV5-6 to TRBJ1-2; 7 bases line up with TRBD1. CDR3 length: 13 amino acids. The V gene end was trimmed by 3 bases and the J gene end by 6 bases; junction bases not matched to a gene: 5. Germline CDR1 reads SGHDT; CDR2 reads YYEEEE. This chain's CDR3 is CASSSDRDHGYTF. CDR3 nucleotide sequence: TGTGCCAGCAGCTCCGACAGGGACCATGGCTACACCTTC.

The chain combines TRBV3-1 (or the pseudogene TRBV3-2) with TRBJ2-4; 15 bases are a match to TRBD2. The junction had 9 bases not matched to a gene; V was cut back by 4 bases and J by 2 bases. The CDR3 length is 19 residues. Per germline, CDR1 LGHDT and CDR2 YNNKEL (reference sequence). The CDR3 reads CASSRTSGGAGSSKNIQYF. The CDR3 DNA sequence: TGTGCCAGCAGCCGGACTAGCGGGGGGGCCGGGTCGTCCAAAAACATTCAGTACTTC.

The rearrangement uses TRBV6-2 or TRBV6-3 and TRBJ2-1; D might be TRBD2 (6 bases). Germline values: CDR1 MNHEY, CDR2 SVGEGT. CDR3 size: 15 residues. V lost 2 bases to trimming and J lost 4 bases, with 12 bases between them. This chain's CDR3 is CASSYEGTDYNEQFF. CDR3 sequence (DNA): TGTGCCAGCAGTTACGAGGGGACTGATTACAATGAGCAGTTCTTC.

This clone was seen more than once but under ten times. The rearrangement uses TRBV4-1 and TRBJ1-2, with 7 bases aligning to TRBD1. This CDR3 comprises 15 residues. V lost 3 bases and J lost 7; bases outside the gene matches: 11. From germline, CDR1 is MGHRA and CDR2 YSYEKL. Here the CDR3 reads CASSHQLDRVLGYTF. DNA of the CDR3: TGCGCCAGCAGCCATCAACTCGACAGGGTTCTTGGCTACACCTTC.

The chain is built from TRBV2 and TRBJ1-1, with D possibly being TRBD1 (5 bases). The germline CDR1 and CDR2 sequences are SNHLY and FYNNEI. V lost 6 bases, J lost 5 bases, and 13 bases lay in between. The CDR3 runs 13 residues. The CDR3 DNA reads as TGTGCCAGCAGCCAGGGCCGGGAGACTGAAGCTTTCTTT. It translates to CASSQGRETEAFF.

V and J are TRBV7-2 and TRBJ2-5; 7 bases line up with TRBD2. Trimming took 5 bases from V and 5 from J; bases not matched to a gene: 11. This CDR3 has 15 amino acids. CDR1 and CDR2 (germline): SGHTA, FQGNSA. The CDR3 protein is CASSPRDYNTETQYF. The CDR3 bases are TGTGCCAGCAGCCCTCGGGACTATAATACCGAGACCCAGTACTTC. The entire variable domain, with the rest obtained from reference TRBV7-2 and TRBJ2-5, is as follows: GAGVSQSPSNKVTEKGKDVELRCDPISGHTALYWYRQSLGQGLEFLIYFQGNSAPDKSGLPSDRFSAERTGGSVSTLTIQRTQQEDSAVYLCASSPRDYNTETQYFGPGTRLLVL.

The CDR3 sequence: CASSLAGQGEGEQYF. CDR3 coding DNA: TGCGCCAGCAGCTTGGCTGGACAGGGAGAAGGCGAGCAGTACTTC. The chain links TRBV5-1 to TRBJ2-7; TRBD1 aligns across 8 bases. This CDR3 has 15 amino acids. Trimming at V came to 0 bases and at J to 6 bases, leaving 8 bases not matched to a gene. Per germline, CDR1 SGHRS and CDR2 YFSETQ.

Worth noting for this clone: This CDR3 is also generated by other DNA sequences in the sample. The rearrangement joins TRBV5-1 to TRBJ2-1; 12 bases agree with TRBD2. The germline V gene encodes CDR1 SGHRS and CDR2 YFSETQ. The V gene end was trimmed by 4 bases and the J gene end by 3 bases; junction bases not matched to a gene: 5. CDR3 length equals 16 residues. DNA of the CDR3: TGCGCCAGCAGCCCCCCACTAGCGGGGGGCTACAATGAGCAGTTCTTC. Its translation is CASSPPLAGGYNEQFF.

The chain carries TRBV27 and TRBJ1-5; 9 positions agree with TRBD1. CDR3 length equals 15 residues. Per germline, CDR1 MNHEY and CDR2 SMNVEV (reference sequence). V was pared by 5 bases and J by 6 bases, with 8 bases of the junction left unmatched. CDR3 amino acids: CASSPTGGSGQPQHF. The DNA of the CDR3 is TGTGCCAGCAGTCCTACAGGGGGCTCGGGTCAGCCCCAGCATTTT.

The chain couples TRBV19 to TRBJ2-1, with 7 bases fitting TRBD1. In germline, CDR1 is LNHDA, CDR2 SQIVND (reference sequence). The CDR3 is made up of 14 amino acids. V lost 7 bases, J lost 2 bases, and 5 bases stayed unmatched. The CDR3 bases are TGTGCCAGTACTCCCGGGACAGCCTACAATGAGCAGTTCTTC. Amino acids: CASTPGTAYNEQFF.